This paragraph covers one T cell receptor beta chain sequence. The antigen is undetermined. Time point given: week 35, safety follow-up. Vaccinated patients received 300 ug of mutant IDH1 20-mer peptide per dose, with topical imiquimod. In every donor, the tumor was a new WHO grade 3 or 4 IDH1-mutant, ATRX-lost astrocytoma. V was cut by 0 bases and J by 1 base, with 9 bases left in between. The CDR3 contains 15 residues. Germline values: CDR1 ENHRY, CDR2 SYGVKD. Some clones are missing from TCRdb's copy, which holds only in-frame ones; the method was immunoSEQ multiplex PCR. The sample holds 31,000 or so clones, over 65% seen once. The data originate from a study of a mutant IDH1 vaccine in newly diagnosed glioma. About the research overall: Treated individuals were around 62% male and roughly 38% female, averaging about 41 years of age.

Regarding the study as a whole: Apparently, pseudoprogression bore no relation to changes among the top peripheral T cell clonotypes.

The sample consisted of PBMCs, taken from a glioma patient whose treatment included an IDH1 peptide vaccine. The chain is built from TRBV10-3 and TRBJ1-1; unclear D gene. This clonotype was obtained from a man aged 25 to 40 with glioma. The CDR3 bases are TGTGCCATCAGTGAGTCGATCGCCGGGAACACTGAAGCTTTCTTT. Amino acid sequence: CAISESIAGNTEAFF.